This T cell receptor beta chain stems from a study of PD-L1 blockade in urothelial cancer. Sample time point: peripheral blood 6 weeks after treatment start. Urothelial carcinoma affected the patients, and it was locally advanced or metastatic. Using immunoSEQ multiplex PCR, the repertoire was profiled, and TCRdb retains in-frame clones only, with some absent. The sample has about 120,000 clones, 75% to 90% seen once; the top ten hold about 1.8%. The CDR3 sequence is 13 residues long. Germline values: CDR1 SGHAT, CDR2 FQNNGV. The V gene lost 4 bases and the J gene lost 11 bases, with 14 bases spanning the gap.

The rearrangement links TRBV11-2 to TRBJ1-4; D is possibly TRBD1 (6 bases). The specimen was PBMCs, collected around atezolizumab (anti-PD-L1) treatment. This clonotype originated in a man between 60 and 75 years old with urothelial cancer. The CDR3 sequence is CASSSHAGAKLFF. For the CDR3, the DNA is TGTGCCAGCAGCTCCCATGCAGGGGCGAAACTGTTTTTT.